The next 30 T cell receptor beta chains were all read from a single sample in a study of shared clonotypes between healthy human individuals. Sequenced by immunoSEQ multiplex PCR; TCRdb stores in-frame clones only, minus some. The table lists hundreds of thousands of clones, approximately 77% of them singletons. Input material: PBMCs. The receptors shown here come from a woman in her forties in good health. Some clones in this sample may be carry-over from other donors' samples.

This rearrangement joins TRBV10-2 to TRBJ1-1; D call uncertain. The CDR3 is 15 residues long. V was pared by 3 bases and J by 5 bases, with 16 bases between. CDR1 is WSHSY, CDR2 SAAADI, per germline. The DNA for the CDR3 is TGCGCCAGCAGTGATTCGAGGCGGCGCAGAACTGAAGCTTTCTTT. It specifies CASSDSRRRRTEAFF.

There are many counts of this clone. The V call is TRBV7-2, the J call TRBJ1-5, with D possibly TRBD1 on 5 matching bases. The CDR3 loop spans 16 amino acids. Per the germline V gene, CDR1 is SGHTA and CDR2 is FQGNSA. Trimming cost V 5 bases and J 10 bases, with 24 bases left between them. CDR3 in amino acids: CASSLLGGRVGVPQHF. The CDR3 DNA is TGTGCCAGCAGCCTATTAGGTGGCAGGGTGGGTGTACCCCAGCATTTT.

In this sample, this clone turned up many times. This rearrangement joins TRBV9 to TRBJ2-5, with 10 bases fitting TRBD1. The CDR3 is made up of 15 amino acids. V shed 4 bases and J 3 bases; nucleotides not matched to a gene: 6. Germline CDR1 SGDLS, CDR2 YYNGEE. The CDR3 loop is CASSLLGTGEETQYF. The DNA of the CDR3 is TGTGCCAGCAGCCTGCTAGGGACAGGGGAAGAGACCCAGTACTTC. Based on the CDR3 plus reference TRBV9 and TRBJ2-5, the full variable domain is DSGVTQTPKHLITATGQRVTLRCSPRSGDLSVYWYQQSLDQGLQFLIQYYNGEERAKGNILERFSAQQFPDLHSELNLSSLELGDSALYFCASSLLGTGEETQYFGPGTRLLVL.

This clone was seen a handful of times. With a much larger clone just one base away, this may be a read error. The same CDR3 can be traced to other DNA sequences in this sample. The chain recombines TRBV10-3 with TRBJ1-3; a possible D gene is TRBD1 (6 bases). Germline CDR1 and CDR2: ENHRY and SYGVKD. Trimming removed 0 bases at V and 8 bases at J, with 17 bases between. This CDR3 is built from 16 residues. CDR3 residues: CAISESTGGVVDTIYF. The CDR3, as DNA: TGTGCCATCAGTGAGTCGACAGGAGGGGTCGTGGACACCATATATTTT.

The J gene is TRBJ2-2, the V gene TRBV6-5, with 8 nucleotides matching TRBD1. With V trimmed by 6 bases and J by 4 bases, 4 bases remained unmatched. This CDR3 comprises 14 residues. Germline V gives CDR1 MNHEY, CDR2 SVGAGI. The CDR3 sequence: CASRTDRVTGELFF. The CDR3 DNA reads as TGTGCCAGCAGAACGGACAGGGTCACCGGGGAGCTGTTTTTT.

Here the CDR3 DNA reads TGTGCCAGCAGCTCGACGCGCACTAACTATGGCTACACCTTC. It yields the protein CASSSTRTNYGYTF. J is TRBJ1-2 and V is TRBV7-3; D gene ambiguous. CDR3 length equals 14 residues. Germline V lookup: CDR1 SGHTA, CDR2 FQGTGA. Deletions cut 4 bases from V and 0 bases from J, with 9 bases between.

To note about this clone: A read error likely explains this, since a far larger clone differs by one base. Other nucleotide sequences from this sample produce the same CDR3. The chain employs TRBV4-1 and TRBJ2-7; maybe TRBD2 (5 bases). The CDR3 runs 16 residues. Germline V gene data show CDR1 as MGHRA and CDR2 as YSYEKL. V was cut by 2 bases and J by 5 bases, with 19 bases left in between. The CDR3 sequence is CASSQSGIKNAHEQYF. CDR3 in DNA: TGCGCCAGCAGCCAAAGCGGTATTAAGAACGCACACGAGCAGTACTTC.

In regard to this clone: A much larger clone differs by one base, so this may be a read error. The chain has TRBV7-3 and TRBJ2-2; D unclear. Germline V CDR1 and CDR2: SGHTA, FQGTGA. The V and J ends lost 5 bases and 3 bases respectively, with 10 bases between them. This CDR3 contains 14 residues. The CDR3 sequence is CASSPPRDTGELFF. The CDR3 coding sequence is TGTGCCAGCAGCCCCCCTAGGGACACCGGGGAGCTGTTTTTT.

The gene calls are TRBV6-6 and TRBJ2-6; D tentatively fits TRBD1 or TRBD2 (5 bases each). Germline V gene lookup returns CDR1 MNHNY and CDR2 SVGAGI (reference sequence). V lost 5 bases and J 1 base, leaving 9 bases between the germline ends. The CDR3 length is 15 residues. The CDR3 protein is CASSGTQSGANVLTF. The CDR3 bases are TGTGCCAGCAGTGGGACCCAGTCTGGGGCCAACGTCCTGACTTTC.

This chain links TRBV7-8 with TRBJ2-6; 8 positions match TRBD1. The V gene end was trimmed by 3 bases and the J gene end by 1 base; junction bases not matched to a gene: 8. Germline CDR1 SGHVS, CDR2 FQNEAQ. The CDR3 totals 18 residues. CDR3 residues: CASSFVRTGLSGANVLTF. The CDR3 DNA reads as TGTGCCAGCAGCTTTGTAAGGACAGGGCTGTCTGGGGCCAACGTCCTGACTTTC.

The genes are TRBV9 and TRBJ1-2, with a weak D call TRBD1 (6 bases). The CDR3 is 14 residues long. Trimming left V 2 bases short and J 4 bases short, with 12 bases between. The V gene's germline CDR1 is SGDLS and CDR2 YYNGEE. Here the CDR3 DNA reads TGTGCCAGCAGCGTCCACCAGGGGTTCTATGGCTACACCTTC. Encoded protein: CASSVHQGFYGYTF.

V and J are TRBV19 and TRBJ1-4; D is possibly TRBD1 (5 bases). The V end was cut by 6 bases, the J end by 8 bases, with 19 bases between. Germline CDR1 reads LNHDA; CDR2 reads SQIVND (reference sequence). CDR3 length equals 15 residues. CDR3 DNA: TGTGCCAGTAGCGACCGGGGCCCCGACCGGGAAAAACTGTTTTTT. As protein: CASSDRGPDREKLFF.

This rearrangement joins TRBV10-2 to TRBJ1-2; D is undetermined. The CDR3 spans 14 residues. The V gene lost 4 bases and the J gene lost 4 bases, with 13 bases spanning the gap. Germline V CDR1 and CDR2: WSHSY, SAAADI. The CDR3 is CASSVGQATYGYTF. DNA for the CDR3: TGCGCCAGCAGTGTGGGTCAGGCGACCTATGGCTACACCTTC.

There are many counts of this clone. The chain recombines TRBV5-4 with TRBJ1-2; perhaps TRBD1 as D (6 bases). There are 16 residues in the CDR3. CDR1 SGHNT and CDR2 YYREEE come from the germline V gene (reference sequence). V was clipped by 1 base and J by 2 bases, with 15 bases between them. The chain's CDR3 is CASSLRAQGSNYGYTF. For the CDR3, the DNA is TGTGCCAGCAGCTTGAGGGCACAGGGTTCCAACTATGGCTACACCTTC. Together with reference TRBV5-4 and TRBJ1-2, the CDR3 gives the full variable domain: ETGVTQSPTHLIKTRGQQVTLRCSSQSGHNTVSWYQQALGQGPQFIFQYYREEENGRGNFPPRFSGLQFPNYSSELNVNALELDDSALYLCASSLRAQGSNYGYTFGSGTRLTVV.

The chain is built from TRBV28 and TRBJ2-7, with 11 bases that match TRBD2. This CDR3 spans 15 amino acids. The V and J ends lost 4 bases and 0 bases, in that order; junction bases with no gene match: 2. Germline V CDR1 and CDR2: MDHEN, SYDVKM. This CDR3 reads CASSSGTSGSYEQYF. The CDR3, as DNA: TGTGCCAGCAGTTCAGGGACTAGCGGCTCCTACGAGCAGTACTTC.

The chain is built from TRBV19 and TRBJ2-7; TRBD1 agrees at 7 bases. The germline V gene has CDR1 LNHDA and CDR2 SQIVND (reference sequence). The CDR3 is made up of 13 amino acids. V shed 5 bases, J shed 3 bases, and the junction held 4 bases outside the gene matches. The CDR3 DNA is TGTGCCAGTAGTCCCAGGGACAGCTACGAGCAGTACTTC. Its protein product is CASSPRDSYEQYF.

The chain uses TRBV30 and TRBJ1-2; D is undetermined. The CDR3 runs 13 residues. The V gene lost 0 bases and the J gene lost 5 bases, with 10 bases spanning the gap. CDR1 and CDR2 (germline): GTSNPN, SVGIG (reference sequence). The CDR3 nucleotides read TGTGCCTGGAGTGTACCCCCGAATTATGGCTACACCTTC. Protein sequence: CAWSVPPNYGYTF.

CDR3 sequence (DNA): TGTGCCAGCAGCTCCTCACAGGGGGAAAAGGGGTATGGCTACACCTTC. This gives the protein CASSSSQGEKGYGYTF. The chain employs TRBV7-9 and TRBJ1-2; 8 bases agree with TRBD1. In germline, CDR1 is SEHNR, CDR2 FQNEAQ (reference sequence). J was trimmed by 5 bases and V by 4 bases; bases with no gene match: 12. CDR3 size: 16 residues.

As DNA, the CDR3 is TGTGCCAGCAGCCCAGGACAGGGAGAGTACGAGCAGTACTTC. Translated, it gives CASSPGQGEYEQYF. V is TRBV5-4 and J is TRBJ2-7, with 8 bases identical to TRBD1. V shed 4 bases, J shed 4 bases, and the junction held 7 bases outside the gene matches. The CDR3 consists of 14 residues. Looked up from germline, CDR1 is SGHNT and CDR2 is YYREEE (reference sequence).

The V gene is TRBV4-2, the J gene TRBJ2-7; D uncertain. CDR3 length: 16 amino acids. Trimming shortened V by 0 bases and J by 0 bases, and 12 bases separated the two germline ends. Germline lookup yields CDR1 LGHNA and CDR2 YNFKEQ. CDR3 nucleotide sequence: TGTGCCAGCAGCCAAGATTCTGCGCTAGTCTCCTACGAGCAGTACTTC. Protein sequence: CASSQDSALVSYEQYF.

The gene calls are TRBV18 and TRBJ1-1; D remains ambiguous. V dropped 1 base and J dropped 3 bases, with 12 bases sitting between them. CDR3 length: 15 residues. The germline gives CDR1 KGHSH, CDR2 LQKENI. The CDR3 DNA reads as TGTGCCAGCTCACCACGAGGGAGAGGAGACACTGAAGCTTTCTTT. This translates into CASSPRGRGDTEAFF.

This clone was recorded a few times. The chain couples TRBV7-6 to TRBJ2-2, with unresolved D. The germline gives CDR1 SGHVS, CDR2 FNYEAQ. This CDR3 comprises 15 residues. V lost 2 bases and J lost 3, with 10 bases in between. CDR3: CASSLRVADTGELFF. CDR3 sequence (DNA): TGTGCCAGCAGCTTAAGAGTGGCAGACACCGGGGAGCTGTTTTTT. Based on the CDR3 plus reference TRBV7-6 and TRBJ2-2, the full variable domain is GAGVSQSPRYKVTKRGQDVALRCDPISGHVSLYWYRQALGQGPEFLTYFNYEAQQDKSGLPNDRFSAERPEGSISTLTIQRTEQRDSAMYRCASSLRVADTGELFFGEGSRLTVL.

The J gene is TRBJ1-1, the V gene TRBV6-5, with a tentative D call TRBD1 (5 bases). Trimming left V 6 bases short and J 4 bases short, with 15 bases between. Germline CDR1 is MNHEY and CDR2 is SVGAGI. The CDR3 spans 14 residues. The CDR3 DNA sequence: TGTGCCAGCAGCCCGGGAGGGGCGATCACTGAAGCTTTCTTT. This codes for CASSPGGAITEAFF.

This clone was detected once. The V gene is TRBV19, the J gene TRBJ2-1; D is possibly TRBD1 (5 bases). V lost 6 bases and J 0 bases, leaving 12 bases between the germline ends. From germline, CDR1 is LNHDA and CDR2 SQIVND (reference sequence). There are 15 residues in the CDR3. CDR3 sequence reads: CASSPQESSYNEQFF. The CDR3 nucleotides are TGTGCCAGTAGCCCACAGGAGAGCTCCTACAATGAGCAGTTCTTC.

This clone was counted a single time. The gene calls are TRBV10-3 and TRBJ1-2, with D uncertain. The germline V gene has CDR1 ENHRY and CDR2 SYGVKD. Trimming took 6 bases from V and 6 from J, leaving 26 bases between them. The CDR3 contains 17 residues. This chain's CDR3 is CAIRAREKRTAPDGYTF. The CDR3 region has the DNA TGTGCCATCAGGGCTAGGGAAAAAAGGACCGCACCCGATGGCTACACCTTC.

The chain has TRBV27 and TRBJ2-7, with unresolved D. Germline V gene sequence: CDR1 MNHEY, CDR2 SMNVEV (reference sequence). V was pared by 2 bases and J by 2 bases, with 10 bases between. CDR3 length: 14 amino acids. The CDR3 sequence is CASSLHQSPYEQYF. The CDR3 nucleotides read TGTGCCAGCAGTTTACATCAGTCCCCCTACGAGCAGTACTTC.

This chain uses TRBV7-3 with TRBJ2-2; D not resolved. The CDR3 length is 13 residues. Germline lookup yields CDR1 SGHTA and CDR2 FQGTGA. Deletions cut 5 bases from V and 1 base from J, with 5 bases between. CDR3 coding DNA: TGTGCCAGCAGCGGAAAGAACACCGGGGAGCTGTTTTTT. Translating gives CASSGKNTGELFF. The variable domain in full, completed from reference TRBV7-3 and TRBJ2-2, reads GAGVSQTPSNKVTEKGKYVELRCDPISGHTALYWYRQSLGQGPEFLIYFQGTGAADDSGLPNDRFFAVRPEGSVSTLKIQRTERGDSAVYLCASSGKNTGELFFGEGSRLTVL.

V usage is TRBV27 and J usage is TRBJ2-3; 11 nucleotides line up with TRBD2. V lost 7 bases, J lost 2 bases, and 8 bases stayed unmatched. The CDR3 covers 16 residues. From germline, CDR1 is MNHEY and CDR2 SMNVEV (reference sequence). The CDR3 spells CASTPWTSGSTDTQYF. For the CDR3, the DNA is TGTGCCAGCACTCCATGGACTAGCGGGTCCACAGATACGCAGTATTTT.

The rearrangement uses TRBV9 and TRBJ2-7; no reliable D call. V lost 0 bases to trimming and J lost 3 bases, with 10 bases between them. CDR1 is SGDLS and CDR2 is YYNGEE in the germline V gene. The CDR3 covers 14 residues. In DNA form, the CDR3 reads TGTGCCAGCAGCGTAGGCCCCCTCTACTACGAGCAGTACTTC. Its protein is CASSVGPLYYEQYF.

The rearrangement joins TRBV15 to TRBJ2-7; D remains unclear. The CDR3 runs 16 residues. Germline CDR1 and CDR2: LNHNV and YYDKDF (reference sequence). Trimming left V 1 base short and J 0 bases short, with 13 bases between. The CDR3 is CATSRGISESSYEQYF. The CDR3 DNA sequence: TGTGCCACCAGCAGAGGGATAAGCGAGAGCTCCTACGAGCAGTACTTC.